A single sample gave rise to the 10 T cell receptor beta chains below, sequenced in a study of radiation and T cells in renal cell carcinoma. Regarding time point: blood 4 weeks post-SBRT, at nephrectomy. Sample treatment: 15 Gy SBRT to primary tumor, nephrectomy 4 weeks later. Profiling relied on immunoSEQ multiplex PCR, and the TCRdb table lists in-frame clones only, not all of them. The sample carries approximately 150,000 clones, approximately 86% recorded once. The sequencing used blood, collected from a patient whose treatment included radiotherapy and nephrectomy. The receptor source for this set is a woman in her 50s with renal cell carcinoma.

V and J are TRBV19 and TRBJ2-3; 8 bases agree with TRBD2. After removal of 5 bases from V and 9 bases from J, the junction contained 13 bases not matched to a gene. This CDR3 spans 15 amino acids. CDR1 is LNHDA, CDR2 SQIVND, per germline (reference sequence). The CDR3 region is CASSGAGVGGDTQYF. The CDR3 DNA sequence: TGTGCCAGTAGTGGAGCGGGAGTCGGTGGGGACACGCAGTATTTT.

The chain has TRBV28 and TRBJ2-7, with 9 bases identical to TRBD1. CDR1 MDHEN and CDR2 SYDVKM come from the germline V gene. The CDR3 sequence is 14 residues long. Unmatched junction bases numbered 5, after V lost 5 bases and J lost 3 bases. CDR3 DNA: TGTGCCAGCAGTACTCCGGGACAGGGCTACGAGCAGTACTTC. Translating it yields CASSTPGQGYEQYF.

The chain is built from TRBV7-2 and TRBJ2-7, with a possible D match to TRBD2 (5 bases). The CDR3 has 13 amino acids. The germline V and J ends were trimmed by 5 bases and 4 bases, with 12 bases remaining between them. Germline-derived CDR1 and CDR2 are SGHTA and FQGNSA. The CDR3 loop reads CASSRIRGYEQYF. The CDR3 nucleotides are TGTGCCAGCAGCCGTATTCGGGGTTACGAGCAGTACTTC.

V gene TRBV5-1 combines with J gene TRBJ2-3; 7 bases line up with TRBD1. V was pared by 0 bases and J by 1 base, with 8 bases of the junction left unmatched. This CDR3 is 17 amino acids long. The germline CDR1 and CDR2 sequences are SGHRS and YFSETQ. CDR3 region: CASSLERTGAGTDTQYF. The CDR3 nucleotides read TGCGCCAGCAGCTTGGAGAGGACAGGAGCGGGCACAGATACGCAGTATTTT. Looking up the rest from reference TRBV5-1 and TRBJ2-3 gives the full variable domain: KAGVTQTPRYLIKTRGQQVTLSCSPISGHRSVSWYQQTPGQGLQFLFEYFSETQRNKGNFPGRFSGRQFSNSRSEMNVSTLELGDSALYLCASSLERTGAGTDTQYFGPGTRLTVL.

This chain joins TRBV15 and TRBJ2-1; D not certain. This CDR3 contains 12 residues. The V end was cut by 0 bases, the J end by 6 bases, with 3 bases between. CDR1 LNHNV and CDR2 YYDKDF come from the germline V gene (reference sequence). CDR3 amino acids: CATSRDANEQFF. CDR3 coding DNA: TGTGCCACCAGCAGAGATGCCAATGAGCAGTTCTTC.

This clone was picked up a small number of times. The J gene is TRBJ2-1, the V gene TRBV5-8; D not resolved. Trimming shortened V by 0 bases and J by 3 bases, and 13 bases separated the two germline ends. Germline V gene lookup returns CDR1 SGHTS and CDR2 YDEGEE. The CDR3 runs 16 residues. The CDR3 spells CASSLAVFKVYNEQFF. As DNA, the CDR3 is TGTGCCAGCAGCTTGGCGGTGTTTAAGGTCTACAATGAGCAGTTCTTC. The full variable domain, with the rest looked up from reference TRBV5-8 and TRBJ2-1, is EAGVTQSPTHLIKTRGQQATLRCSPISGHTSVYWYQQALGLGLQFLLWYDEGEERNRGNFPPRFSGRQFPNYSSELNVNALELEDSALYLCASSLAVFKVYNEQFFGPGTRLTVL.

The chain links TRBV7-8 to TRBJ2-1; D is uncertain. Trimming left V 3 bases short and J 4 bases short, with 10 bases between. Germline values: CDR1 SGHVS, CDR2 FQNEAQ. This CDR3 region has 14 residues. The CDR3 DNA reads as TGTGCCAGCAGCTTGGGCAGAGAATACAATGAGCAGTTCTTC. Amino acids: CASSLGREYNEQFF.

Regarding this clone: This sample includes further DNA sequences coding for the same CDR3. The chain links TRBV6-5 to TRBJ2-5; D is uncertain. The CDR3 spans 13 residues. The germline V gene encodes CDR1 MNHEY and CDR2 SVGAGI. V was cut by 0 bases and J by 3 bases, with 5 bases left in between. Here the CDR3 reads CASSYSIEETQYF. CDR3 DNA: TGTGCCAGCAGTTACTCTATCGAAGAGACCCAGTACTTC.

The chain joins TRBV14 to TRBJ2-3; 15 nucleotides align to TRBD2. The V gene end was trimmed by 3 bases and the J gene end by 8 bases; junction bases not matched to a gene: 12. The CDR3 length is 18 residues. Germline V lookup: CDR1 SGHDN, CDR2 FVKESK. This chain's CDR3 is CASSHRRPGLAGGGTQYF. Here the CDR3 DNA reads TGTGCCAGCAGCCACCGTCGCCCGGGACTAGCGGGGGGAGGTACGCAGTATTTT.

The chain combines TRBV7-7 with TRBJ2-7; TRBD1 agrees at 7 bases. CDR1 SSHAT and CDR2 FNYEAQ come from the germline V gene (reference sequence). The trim removed 4 bases at V and 5 bases at J, leaving 5 bases unmatched. CDR3 length equals 13 residues. The CDR3 bases are TGTGCCAGCAGCTCTCGACAGGGAAACGAGCAGTACTTC. Protein sequence: CASSSRQGNEQYF. Looking up the rest from reference TRBV7-7 and TRBJ2-7 gives the full variable domain: GAGVSQSPRYKVTKRGQDVTLRCDPISSHATLYWYQQALGQGPEFLTYFNYEAQPDKSGLPSDRFSAERPEGSISTLTIQRTEQRDSAMYRCASSSRQGNEQYFGPGTRLTVT.